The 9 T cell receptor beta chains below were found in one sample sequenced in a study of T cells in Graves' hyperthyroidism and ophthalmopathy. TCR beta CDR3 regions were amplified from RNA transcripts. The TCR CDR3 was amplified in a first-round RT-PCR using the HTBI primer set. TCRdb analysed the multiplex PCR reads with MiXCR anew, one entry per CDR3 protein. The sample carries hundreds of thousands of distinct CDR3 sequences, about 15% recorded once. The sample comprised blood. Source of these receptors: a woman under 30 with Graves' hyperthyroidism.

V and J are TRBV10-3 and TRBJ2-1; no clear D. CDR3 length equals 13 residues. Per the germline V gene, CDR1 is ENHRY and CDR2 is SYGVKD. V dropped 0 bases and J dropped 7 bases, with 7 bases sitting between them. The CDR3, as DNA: TGTGCCATCAGTGAGTCTAAGCGTAATGAGCAGTTCTTC. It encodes CAISESKRNEQFF.

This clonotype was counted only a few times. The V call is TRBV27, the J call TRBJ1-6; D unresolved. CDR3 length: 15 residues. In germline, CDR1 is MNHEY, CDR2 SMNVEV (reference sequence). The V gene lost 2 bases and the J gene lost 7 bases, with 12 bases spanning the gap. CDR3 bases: TGTGCCAGCAGTTTAAAGGTGTACTTCAATTCACCCCTCCACTTT. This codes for CASSLKVYFNSPLHF.

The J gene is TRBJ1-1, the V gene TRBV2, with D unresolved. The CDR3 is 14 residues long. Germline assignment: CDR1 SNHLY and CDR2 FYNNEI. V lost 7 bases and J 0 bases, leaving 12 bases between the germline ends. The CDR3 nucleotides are TGTGCCAGCACTCACAGAACTCTGAACACTGAAGCTTTCTTT. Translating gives CASTHRTLNTEAFF.

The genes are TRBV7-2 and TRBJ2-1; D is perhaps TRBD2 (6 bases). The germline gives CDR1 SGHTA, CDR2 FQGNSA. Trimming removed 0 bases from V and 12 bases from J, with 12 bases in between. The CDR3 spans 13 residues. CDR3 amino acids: CASSLATEGVQFF. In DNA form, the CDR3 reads TGTGCCAGCAGCTTAGCGACGGAGGGTGTGCAGTTCTTC.

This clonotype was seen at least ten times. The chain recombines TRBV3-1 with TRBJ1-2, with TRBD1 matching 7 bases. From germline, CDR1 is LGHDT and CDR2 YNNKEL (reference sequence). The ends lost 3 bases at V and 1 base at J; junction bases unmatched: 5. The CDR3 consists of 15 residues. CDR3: CASSHLAGGNYGYTF. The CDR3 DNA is TGTGCCAGCAGCCATTTGGCAGGGGGTAACTATGGCTACACCTTC.

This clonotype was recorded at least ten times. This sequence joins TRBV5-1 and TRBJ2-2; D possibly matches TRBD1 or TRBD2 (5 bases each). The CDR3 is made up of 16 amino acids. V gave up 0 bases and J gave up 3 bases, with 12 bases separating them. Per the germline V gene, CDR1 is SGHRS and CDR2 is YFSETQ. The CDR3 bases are TGCGCCAGCAGCTTGGCGGCAGGGAGTTACACCGGGGAGCTGTTTTTT. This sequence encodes CASSLAAGSYTGELFF.

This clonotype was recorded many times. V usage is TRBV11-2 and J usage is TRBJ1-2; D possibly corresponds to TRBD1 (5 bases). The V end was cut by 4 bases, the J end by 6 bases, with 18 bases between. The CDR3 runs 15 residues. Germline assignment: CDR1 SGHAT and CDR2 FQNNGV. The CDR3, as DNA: TGTGCCAGCAGCTCCATCGCCAGGGCTGAGAATGGCTACACCTTC. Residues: CASSSIARAENGYTF.

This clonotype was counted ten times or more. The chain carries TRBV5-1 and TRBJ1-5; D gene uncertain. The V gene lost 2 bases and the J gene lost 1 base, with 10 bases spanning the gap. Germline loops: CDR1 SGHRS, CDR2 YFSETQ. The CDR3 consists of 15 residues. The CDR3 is CASSLWSGSNQPQHF. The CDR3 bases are TGCGCCAGCAGCTTATGGAGTGGGAGCAATCAGCCCCAGCATTTT.

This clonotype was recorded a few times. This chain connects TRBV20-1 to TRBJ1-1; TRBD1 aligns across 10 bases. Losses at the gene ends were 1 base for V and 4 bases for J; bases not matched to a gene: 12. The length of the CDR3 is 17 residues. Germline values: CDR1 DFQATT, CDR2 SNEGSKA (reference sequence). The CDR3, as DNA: TGCAGTGCTAGAGTACGGCGTGGACAGGGGGGCGTCACTGAAGCTTTCTTT. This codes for CSARVRRGQGGVTEAFF.